The next 25 T cell receptor beta chains were all read from a single sample in a study of cytomegalovirus exposure and HLA in healthy donors. The PCR used 60 Vbeta and 13 Jbeta primers. The method was immunoSEQ multiplex PCR; TCRdb's version includes in-frame clones alone and lacks a portion of them. The table shows over 200,000 clones, with around 89% occurring only once. Sequencing used PBMCs. The origin of the receptors is a woman aged 18-30 years in good health and CMV-seronegative.

V is TRBV27 and J is TRBJ2-3; D unclear. The CDR3 loop spans 15 amino acids. The germline gives CDR1 MNHEY, CDR2 SMNVEV (reference sequence). V dropped 7 bases and J dropped 3 bases, with 17 bases sitting between them. The CDR3 coding sequence is TGTGCCAGCAAACGAGAAGGATTCGGGACAGATACGCAGTATTTT. As protein: CASKREGFGTDTQYF.

The chain combines TRBV7-2 with TRBJ1-2, with D unclear. This CDR3 contains 13 residues. Germline V gives CDR1 SGHTA, CDR2 FQGNSA. V lost 5 bases and J 4 bases, leaving 11 bases between the germline ends. CDR3: CASSPGFLYGYTF. CDR3 DNA: TGTGCCAGCAGCCCAGGCTTCCTCTATGGCTACACCTTC.

The chain uses TRBV30 and TRBJ1-2, with D unclear. Trimming pared 2 bases from V and 1 base from J, leaving 17 bases between. Per the germline V gene, CDR1 is GTSNPN and CDR2 is SVGIG (reference sequence). The CDR3 spans 16 residues. For the CDR3, the DNA is TGTGCCTGGAGTCTAGCCGGCAGGCCCTTTAACTATGGCTACACCTTC. Protein product: CAWSLAGRPFNYGYTF.

The chain recombines TRBV18 with TRBJ2-1; 8 nucleotides align to TRBD2. Unmatched junction bases numbered 13, after V lost 3 bases and J lost 6 bases. The CDR3 spans 17 residues. CDR1 and CDR2 from the germline V gene are KGHSH and LQKENI. CDR3 region: CASSPRNSGDRRNEQFF. In DNA form, the CDR3 reads TGTGCCAGCTCACCTAGAAATAGCGGGGATAGGCGCAATGAGCAGTTCTTC.

The chain uses TRBV6-5 and TRBJ1-6, with TRBD1 matching 7 bases. The trim removed 6 bases at V and 7 bases at J, leaving 6 bases unmatched. Germline V gene sequence: CDR1 MNHEY, CDR2 SVGAGI. The CDR3 length is 14 residues. Here the CDR3 reads CASSRGQENSPLHF. For the CDR3, the DNA is TGTGCCAGCAGCCGCGGACAGGAAAATTCACCCCTCCACTTT.

In nucleotides, the CDR3 is TGTGCCAGCAGTTTTTCAGGTTTCACTGAAGCTTTCTTT. Translated, it gives CASSFSGFTEAFF. The chain combines TRBV11-2 with TRBJ1-1; D gene unclear. CDR1 and CDR2 (germline): SGHAT, FQNNGV. With 6 bases removed from V and 4 bases from J, the gap between germline ends came to 12 bases. CDR3 length: 13 residues.

The rearrangement joins TRBV27 to TRBJ1-1; possible D gene TRBD1, 6 bases. Trimming removed 0 bases from V and 0 bases from J, with 11 bases in between. CDR1 and CDR2 (germline): MNHEY, SMNVEV (reference sequence). This CDR3 contains 16 residues. As DNA, the CDR3 is TGTGCCAGCAGTTTATCCGGGACACTTATGAACACTGAAGCTTTCTTT. Translated: CASSLSGTLMNTEAFF.

The chain recombines TRBV7-9 with TRBJ1-6; weak D call: TRBD1 (5 bases). With 1 base removed from V and 8 bases from J, the gap between germline ends came to 12 bases. CDR1 SEHNR and CDR2 FQNEAQ come from the germline V gene (reference sequence). The CDR3 consists of 15 residues. The CDR3, as DNA: TGTGCCAGCAGCTTAGAGGGACCGGGGGATTCACCCCTCCACTTT. Encoded protein: CASSLEGPGDSPLHF. The complete variable domain, with remaining parts taken from reference TRBV7-9 and TRBJ1-6, reads DTGVSQNPRHKITKRGQNVTFRCDPISEHNRLYWYRQTLGQGPEFLTYFQNEAQLEKSRLLSDRFSAERPKGSFSTLEIQRTEQGDSAMYLCASSLEGPGDSPLHFGNGTRLTVT.

The chain is built from TRBV23-1 and TRBJ2-7; 7 bases agree with TRBD2. TRBV23-1 is treated as an ORF (open reading frame) with a function not yet certain. The CDR3 spans 19 residues. J was trimmed by 1 base and V by 0 bases; bases with no gene match: 15. CDR3 region: CASSQSLFCGTKISYEQYF. The CDR3 bases are TGCGCCAGCAGTCAATCTTTGTTTTGCGGGACTAAGATTTCCTACGAGCAGTACTTC.

In its sample, this clone was seen once. J is TRBJ2-1 and V is TRBV4-1; 14 bases match TRBD2. V lost 5 bases to trimming and J lost 2 bases; unmatched junction nucleotides: 5. The CDR3 length is 17 residues. From germline, CDR1 is MGHRA and CDR2 YSYEKL. CDR3 sequence (DNA): TGCGCCAGCAGCTTGGGACTAGCGGGAGTTGCCTACAATGAGCAGTTCTTC. Translation: CASSLGLAGVAYNEQFF.

CDR3 region: CASSYSGASSTDTQYF. CDR3 coding DNA: TGTGCCAGCAGTTACTCGGGGGCTTCTAGCACAGATACGCAGTATTTT. V and J are TRBV6-6 and TRBJ2-3; the D gene is possibly TRBD1 (6 bases). V gave up 0 bases and J gave up 0 bases, with 10 bases separating them. The germline gives CDR1 MNHNY, CDR2 SVGAGI (reference sequence). This CDR3 has 16 residues.

The J gene is TRBJ1-1, the V gene TRBV2; 9 bases match TRBD1. Per the germline V gene, CDR1 is SNHLY and CDR2 is FYNNEI. This CDR3 spans 16 amino acids. The ends lost 2 bases at V and 4 bases at J; junction bases unmatched: 8. CDR3 bases: TGTGCCAGCAGTGAACCTGGGACAGGGAAGGTCACTGAAGCTTTCTTT. It codes for CASSEPGTGKVTEAFF.

V usage is TRBV5-4 and J usage is TRBJ2-7; 11 nucleotides line up with TRBD2. J gave up 2 bases and V 0 bases, and 1 base lay outside the gene matches. Germline CDR1 is SGHNT and CDR2 is YYREEE (reference sequence). The CDR3 extends over 15 amino acids. CDR3 DNA: TGTGCCAGCAGCTTGGTACTAGCGGGAGCCTACGAGCAGTACTTC. Protein product: CASSLVLAGAYEQYF.

The chain joins TRBV29-1 to TRBJ2-3, with 12 nucleotides matching TRBD2. After removal of 3 bases from V and 4 bases from J, the junction contained 11 bases not matched to a gene. This CDR3 is built from 17 residues. Looked up from germline, CDR1 is SQVTM and CDR2 is ANQGSEA. The CDR3 loop is CSVDWRLAGVLADTQYF. Written as DNA, the CDR3 is TGCAGCGTTGACTGGAGACTAGCGGGGGTTTTAGCAGATACGCAGTATTTT.

This chain's CDR3 is CASIGGNEKLFF. CDR3 bases: TGTGCCAGCATTGGGGGCAATGAAAAACTGTTTTTT. This chain uses TRBV7-3 with TRBJ1-4, with D possibly matching TRBD1 (6 bases). Germline CDR1 is SGHTA and CDR2 is FQGTGA. The CDR3 has 12 amino acids. V lost 7 bases, J lost 5 bases, and 8 bases lay in between.

This clone was counted once. V usage is TRBV13 and J usage is TRBJ2-1, with 8 bases that match TRBD2. The CDR3 runs 16 residues. The germline V gene has CDR1 PRHDT and CDR2 FYEKMQ (reference sequence). Trimming took 5 bases from V and 2 from J; bases not matched to a gene: 8. In nucleotides, the CDR3 is TGTGCCAGCAGCACAGCTAGCGGGTCTGCCTACAATGAGCAGTTCTTC. Translation: CASSTASGSAYNEQFF.

The chain carries TRBV5-1 and TRBJ1-3; D is unclear. The CDR3 is 15 amino acids. The germline V gene has CDR1 SGHRS and CDR2 YFSETQ. Trimming stripped 4 bases from V and 0 bases from J, with 11 bases between. The CDR3 spells CASSLDGSSGNTIYF. CDR3 nucleotide sequence: TGCGCCAGCAGCCTTGACGGGAGCTCTGGAAACACCATATATTTT.

This chain joins TRBV19 and TRBJ2-3; 7 bases match TRBD2. There are 17 residues in the CDR3. Germline CDR1 reads LNHDA; CDR2 reads SQIVND (reference sequence). With 1 base clipped from V and 0 bases from J, the junction kept 7 bases outside the gene matches. The CDR3 DNA reads as TGTGCCAGTAGTATAGTCGGCCGGGGGGAAAGCACAGATACGCAGTATTTT. Translated: CASSIVGRGESTDTQYF.

The chain joins TRBV4-3 to TRBJ1-1; 8 nucleotides line up with TRBD1. The CDR3 has 15 amino acids. V dropped 4 bases and J dropped 4; count of bases not matched to a gene: 8. Looked up from germline, CDR1 is LGHNA and CDR2 is YSLEER. Written as DNA, the CDR3 is TGCGCCAGCAGCCGGCCAGGGGGCGTTGGCACTGAAGCTTTCTTT. It yields the protein CASSRPGGVGTEAFF.

The chain recombines TRBV6-6 with TRBJ1-2; a weak D match, TRBD1 (5 bases). CDR3 length: 16 amino acids. Germline V lookup: CDR1 MNHNY, CDR2 SVGAGI (reference sequence). V dropped 3 bases and J dropped 3 bases, with 17 bases sitting between them. CDR3 amino acids: CASSYNAFGQDYGYTF. The CDR3 DNA sequence: TGTGCCAGCAGTTATAACGCCTTCGGACAAGACTATGGCTACACCTTC.

This clone was seen a few times. The CDR3 DNA reads TGTGCCATCAGTGGGGGGCTAGCGGGAGGGGTCAATGAGCAGTTCTTC. It specifies CAISGGLAGGVNEQFF. V gene TRBV10-3 combines with J gene TRBJ2-1; 12 nucleotides agree with TRBD2. CDR1 and CDR2 (germline): ENHRY, SYGVKD. The CDR3 length is 16 residues. After removal of 4 bases from V and 6 bases from J, the junction contained 7 bases not matched to a gene.

The V gene is TRBV7-2, the J gene TRBJ2-2, with a weak D call TRBD2 (5 bases). This CDR3 spans 15 amino acids. V was clipped by 3 bases and J by 5 bases, with 13 bases between them. Germline V gene lookup returns CDR1 SGHTA and CDR2 FQGNSA. In nucleotides, the CDR3 is TGTGCCAGCAGCTTTAAGCGGAGTGGGACCGGGGAGCTGTTTTTT. Protein: CASSFKRSGTGELFF.

This chain connects TRBV19 to TRBJ1-5; 7 bases map to TRBD1. Germline-derived CDR1 and CDR2 are LNHDA and SQIVND (reference sequence). CDR3 length: 14 residues. Unmatched junction bases numbered 13, after V lost 6 bases and J lost 11 bases. The CDR3 coding sequence is TGTGCCAGTAGCGAGTGGGACAGTAGTAGAGCCCAGCATTTT. Residues: CASSEWDSSRAQHF.

This chain connects TRBV7-2 to TRBJ1-5; the D gene is possibly TRBD1 (6 bases). The CDR3 has 14 amino acids. V lost 2 bases to trimming and J lost 5 bases, with 10 bases between them. Germline V gene data show CDR1 as SGHTA and CDR2 as FQGNSA. The CDR3 DNA reads as TGTGCCAGCAGCTTAAGCGGGGGCGATCAGCCCCAGCATTTT. Translating it yields CASSLSGGDQPQHF. The full variable domain, rest sourced from reference TRBV7-2 and TRBJ1-5, is GAGVSQSPSNKVTEKGKDVELRCDPISGHTALYWYRQSLGQGLEFLIYFQGNSAPDKSGLPSDRFSAERTGGSVSTLTIQRTQQEDSAVYLCASSLSGGDQPQHFGDGTRLSIL.

The chain employs TRBV2 and TRBJ1-2; D is perhaps TRBD1 (6 bases). V was pared by 8 bases and J by 8 bases, with 18 bases between. In germline, CDR1 is SNHLY, CDR2 FYNNEI. The CDR3 totals 13 residues. The chain's CDR3 is CASGGRALSGYTF. CDR3 nucleotides: TGTGCCAGCGGGGGCAGGGCATTGAGCGGCTACACCTTC.